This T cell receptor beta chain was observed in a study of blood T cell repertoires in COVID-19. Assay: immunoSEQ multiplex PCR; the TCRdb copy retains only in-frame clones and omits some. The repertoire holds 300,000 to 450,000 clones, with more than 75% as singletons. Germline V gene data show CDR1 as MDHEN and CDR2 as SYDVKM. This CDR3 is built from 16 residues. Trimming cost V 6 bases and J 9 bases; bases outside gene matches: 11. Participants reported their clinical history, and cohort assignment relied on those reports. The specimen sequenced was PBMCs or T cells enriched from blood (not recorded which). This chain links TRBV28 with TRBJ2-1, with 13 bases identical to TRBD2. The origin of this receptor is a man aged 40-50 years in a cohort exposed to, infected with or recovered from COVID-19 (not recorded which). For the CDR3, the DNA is TGTGCCAGCAGATCTACCGGGACTAGCGGGGTGTTTGAGCAGTTCTTC. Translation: CASRSTGTSGVFEQFF.